The rows below give T cell receptor beta chains drawn from one sample of a study of cytomegalovirus exposure and HLA in healthy donors. The method was immunoSEQ multiplex PCR; TCRdb's version includes in-frame clones alone and lacks a portion of them. The profile shows 100,000 to 120,000 clones, approximately 89% of them singletons. The sample comprised PBMCs. The receptors come from a woman between 18 and 30 years old in good health and CMV-seronegative. The CDR3 runs from the conserved cysteine through the conserved F or W. A D gene is named only where the DNA matches it firmly.

CDR3aa,d_gene,v_gene
CASSTLGKHTGELFF,.,TRBV19
CASSSGLGNEQFF,TRBD2,TRBV2
CAISLDRSYEQYF,.,TRBV10-3
CASRRTPDTEAFF,.,TRBV6-5
CASRVRGAPTEAFF,.,TRBV6-1
CASSLDTGNTEAFF,.,TRBV7-8
CASSSLQGGSGELFF,.,TRBV28
CASSSYPPRTSGRNTDTQYF,.,TRBV5-1
CASSLGDSPFYEQYF,.,TRBV5-1
CASSLGSGNYGYTF,.,TRBV5-1
CASSQDGTSGTTTQYF,TRBD2,TRBV4-1
CASSQGSIVRDQETQYF,.,TRBV4-1
CASGLPRGEGYGYTF,.,TRBV12-5
CASSLVTGGNQPQHF,TRBD1,TRBV6-6
CASSPRTGFYEQYF,TRBD1,TRBV18
CASSLQGWNNQPQHF,.,TRBV27
CASSLDWNRGAGETQYF,TRBD1,TRBV11-2
CASSLSLTANQPQHF,.,TRBV27
CASSDYYEQYF,.,TRBV6-6
CASSLGQSFSTDTQYF,TRBD1,TRBV7-3
CASRTGTAHSYEQYF,TRBD1,TRBV28
CASSPSLAGGRSAGELFF,TRBD2,TRBV27
CSVDRGRENTEAFF,TRBD1,TRBV29-1
CASSIRFSSGNTIYF,.,TRBV7-6
CASSAGAETQYF,TRBD2,TRBV6-5
CASSLWGTGQVDEQYF,TRBD1,TRBV7-2
CASSRTGGVNGYTF,TRBD1,TRBV5-4
CASSFSGASGSTDTQYF,.,TRBV28
CASSLEYRVGEKLFF,.,TRBV5-1
CASRTETGGGAYEQYF,.,TRBV5-6
CSVERTGLYGYTF,TRBD1,TRBV29-1
CASRQGANEAFF,TRBD1,TRBV5-1
CASSLRAGGRTEAFF,TRBD1,TRBV28